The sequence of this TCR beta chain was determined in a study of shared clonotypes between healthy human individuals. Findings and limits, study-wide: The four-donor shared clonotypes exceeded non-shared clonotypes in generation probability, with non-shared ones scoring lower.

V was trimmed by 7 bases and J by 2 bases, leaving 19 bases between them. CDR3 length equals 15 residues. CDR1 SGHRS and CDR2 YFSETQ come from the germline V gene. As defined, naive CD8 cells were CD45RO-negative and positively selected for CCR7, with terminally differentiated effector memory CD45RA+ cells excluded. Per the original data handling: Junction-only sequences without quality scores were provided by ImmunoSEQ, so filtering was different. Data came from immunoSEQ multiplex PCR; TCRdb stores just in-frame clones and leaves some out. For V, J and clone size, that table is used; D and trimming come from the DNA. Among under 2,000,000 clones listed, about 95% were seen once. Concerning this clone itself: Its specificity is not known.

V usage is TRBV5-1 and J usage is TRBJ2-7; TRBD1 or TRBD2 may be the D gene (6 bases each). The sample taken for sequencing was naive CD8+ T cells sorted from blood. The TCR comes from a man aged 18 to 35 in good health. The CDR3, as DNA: TGCGCCAGCCAACTACTGGAGGGGGTGGCCTACGAGCAGTACTTC. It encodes CASQLLEGVAYEQYF. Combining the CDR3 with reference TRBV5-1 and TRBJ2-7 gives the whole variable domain KAGVTQTPRYLIKTRGQQVTLSCSPISGHRSVSWYQQTPGQGLQFLFEYFSETQRNKGNFPGRFSGRQFSNSRSEMNVSTLELGDSALYLCASQLLEGVAYEQYFGPGTRLTVT.